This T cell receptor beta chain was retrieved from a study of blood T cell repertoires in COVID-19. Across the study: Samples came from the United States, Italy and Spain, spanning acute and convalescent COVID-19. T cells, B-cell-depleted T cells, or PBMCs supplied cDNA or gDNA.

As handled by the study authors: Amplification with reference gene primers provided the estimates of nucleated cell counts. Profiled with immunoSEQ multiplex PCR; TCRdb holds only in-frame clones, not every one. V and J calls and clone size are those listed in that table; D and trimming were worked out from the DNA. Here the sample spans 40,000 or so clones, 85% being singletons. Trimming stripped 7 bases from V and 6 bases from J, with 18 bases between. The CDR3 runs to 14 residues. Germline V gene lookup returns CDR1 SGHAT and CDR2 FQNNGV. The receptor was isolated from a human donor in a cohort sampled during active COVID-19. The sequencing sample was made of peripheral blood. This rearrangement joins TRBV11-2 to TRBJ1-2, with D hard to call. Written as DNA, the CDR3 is TGTGCCAGCACACGTACCGGGTCTAGGCATGGCTACACCTTC. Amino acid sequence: CASTRTGSRHGYTF.